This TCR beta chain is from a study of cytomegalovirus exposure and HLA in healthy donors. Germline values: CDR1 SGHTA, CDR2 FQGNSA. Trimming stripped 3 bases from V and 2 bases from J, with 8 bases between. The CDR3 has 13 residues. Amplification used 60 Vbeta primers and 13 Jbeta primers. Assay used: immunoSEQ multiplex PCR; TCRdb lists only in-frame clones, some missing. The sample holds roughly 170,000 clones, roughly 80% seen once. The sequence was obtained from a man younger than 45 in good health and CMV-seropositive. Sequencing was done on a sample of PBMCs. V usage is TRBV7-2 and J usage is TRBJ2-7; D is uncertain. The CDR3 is CASSFEAAYEQYF. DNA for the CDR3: TGTGCCAGCAGCTTCGAGGCGGCCTACGAGCAGTACTTC.